The T cell receptor (beta chain) described here comes from a study of OX40 agonist ivuxolimab in advanced cancers. About the research overall: The patients' treatment was ivuxolimab, an agonistic anti-OX40 (CD134) antibody. Past anti-PD-1, anti-PD-L1 or anti-CTLA-4 therapy was accepted, and 30% to 50% had received some. Study results and caveats: Expanded clones belonging to CD8+ T cells outnumbered, on average, those of CD4+.

This clone was recorded only once. Its antigen is unidentified. The V gene end was trimmed by 3 bases and the J gene end by 0 bases; junction bases not matched to a gene: 1. The CDR3 covers 15 residues. Germline-derived CDR1 and CDR2 are LNHDA and SQIVND (reference sequence). Repertoires were generated with immunoSEQ multiplex PCR, while TCRdb's copy carries only in-frame clones and drops some. Of about 43,000 clones in the sample, roughly 86% were seen once. This receptor was taken from an adult with an advanced solid tumor such as melanoma, head and neck, liver or kidney cancer. This sample comprised CD4+ or CD8+ T cells sorted from blood, obtained in a trial of the OX40 agonist ivuxolimab. The chain couples TRBV19 to TRBJ2-1; TRBD1 matches 8 bases. The CDR3: CASSIGQGSYNEQFF. The DNA of the CDR3 is TGTGCCAGTAGTATCGGACAGGGCTCCTACAATGAGCAGTTCTTC.